The 8 T cell receptor beta chains below come from one sample, sequenced in a study of post-analysis software for immune sequencing data. Study-wide points: Among roughly five TRBV segments more frequent in patients than controls were TRBV5-6, TRBV5-1 and TRBV20-1.

Presence of unique molecular identifiers characterized the TCR beta cDNA libraries. Via MiXCR, TCRdb re-called the PCR reads, giving one row per CDR3 protein. Of about 820,000 distinct CDR3 sequences in the sample, roughly 50% were seen once. No antigens are known for them. The sample was blood. Source of these receptors: a girl aged 10 to 17 with multiple sclerosis.

This clonotype was observed a few times. The J gene is TRBJ2-5, the V gene TRBV7-9; 8 bases agree with TRBD2. J was trimmed by 2 bases and V by 5 bases; bases with no gene match: 7. Germline loops: CDR1 SEHNR, CDR2 FQNEAQ (reference sequence). This CDR3 has 15 amino acids. The CDR3 reads CASSPHTSGQETQYF. DNA for the CDR3: TGTGCCAGCAGCCCACACACTAGCGGACAAGAGACCCAGTACTTC.

The rearrangement links TRBV12-3 or TRBV12-4 to TRBJ2-1; 10 positions agree with TRBD2. The CDR3 totals 15 residues. J gave up 3 bases and V 3 bases, and 2 bases lay outside the gene matches. The CDR3 reads CASSFTSGVYNEQFF. The CDR3, as DNA: TGTGCCAGCAGTTTTACTAGCGGGGTCTACAATGAGCAGTTCTTC.

A few counts support this clonotype. The chain combines TRBV9 with TRBJ1-5; the D is unclear. The CDR3 is made up of 13 amino acids. Trimming took 2 bases from V and 5 from J, leaving 8 bases between them. The germline V gene encodes CDR1 SGDLS and CDR2 YYNGEE. As DNA, the CDR3 is TGTGCCAGCAGCGTTGTCCCCGATCAGCCCCAGCATTTT. Residues: CASSVVPDQPQHF.

In DNA form, the CDR3 reads TGTGCCAGCAGCCAAGATCTCGTAGCCTACGAGCAGTACTTC. It specifies CASSQDLVAYEQYF. The chain combines TRBV4-2 with TRBJ2-5, with no clear D. The J call could be wrong; TRBJ2-7 is a better fit for the DNA end. The CDR3 covers 14 residues. The V gene's germline CDR1 is LGHNA and CDR2 YNFKEQ.

This chain joins TRBV5-1 and TRBJ2-5; the D gene could be TRBD1 or TRBD2 (5 bases each). There are 14 residues in the CDR3. Germline CDR1 and CDR2: SGHRS and YFSETQ. V was pared by 4 bases and J by 5 bases, with 15 bases between. The CDR3 loop reads CASSPQDGGETQYF. CDR3 coding DNA: TGCGCCAGCAGCCCACAGGACGGCGGGGAGACCCAGTACTTC. The entire variable domain, with the rest obtained from reference TRBV5-1 and TRBJ2-5, is as follows: KAGVTQTPRYLIKTRGQQVTLSCSPISGHRSVSWYQQTPGQGLQFLFEYFSETQRNKGNFPGRFSGRQFSNSRSEMNVSTLELGDSALYLCASSPQDGGETQYFGPGTRLLVL.

In its sample, this clonotype was seen a few times. At one boundary the junction diverges from the germline segment, which might be a read error. The V call is TRBV12-3 or TRBV12-4, the J call TRBJ2-1, with D perhaps matching TRBD1 or TRBD2 (5 bases each). This CDR3 comprises 19 residues. For the CDR3, the DNA is TGTGCCGGCAGTCCTCCAACCCCGGGTGGGACCCTCTCCTACAATGAGCAGTTCTTC. The encoded protein is CAGSPPTPGGTLSYNEQFF.

The chain uses TRBV20-1 and TRBJ2-1; tentatively, D is TRBD1 (6 bases). V shed 5 bases and J shed 3 bases, with 26 bases lying between them. This CDR3 region has 18 residues. In germline, CDR1 is DFQATT, CDR2 SNEGSKA (reference sequence). DNA of the CDR3: TGCAGTGCTGAAGTAAACCAGGGGTTTGGCGGTGTCTACAATGAGCAGTTCTTC. This gives the protein CSAEVNQGFGGVYNEQFF.

The CDR3 nucleotides read TGCAGTGCTAGTGGACTAGCGGGTCTTATCTCCTACAATGAGCAGTTCTTC. It specifies CSASGLAGLISYNEQFF. The chain recombines TRBV20-1 with TRBJ2-1; 11 nucleotides agree with TRBD2. Per the germline V gene, CDR1 is DFQATT and CDR2 is SNEGSKA (reference sequence). J was trimmed by 0 bases and V by 3 bases; bases with no gene match: 7. The CDR3 is 17 amino acids.